This T cell receptor (beta chain) was profiled in a study of blood T cell repertoires in COVID-19. Turning to the study itself: Samples of COVID-19 (acute and convalescent) were obtained from the United States, Italy and Spain. The analysed material was cDNA or gDNA that came from T cells, B-cell-depleted T cells, or PBMCs.

This CDR3 is 19 amino acids long. Unmatched junction bases numbered 10, after V lost 3 bases and J lost 1 base. Germline values: CDR1 SEHNR, CDR2 FQNEAQ (reference sequence). Authors' methods: Estimation of nucleated cell counts relied on the amplification of reference gene primers. The table came from immunoSEQ multiplex PCR; TCRdb's copy has only in-frame clones and leaves some out. V and J calls and clone size follow that table, whereas D and trimming were derived from the DNA. Found here are about 120,000 clones, roughly 80% of them singletons; the top ten hold more than 5%. The table lists this clone with a few counts.

The material sequenced was peripheral blood. The clonotype comes from a man aged 60-69 years with acute or convalescent COVID-19. The J gene is TRBJ2-2, the V gene TRBV7-9, with TRBD2 matching over 11 bases. The CDR3 coding sequence is TGTGCCAGCAGCTTCAGCAGGGCTAGCGGGGGGCGGAACACCGGGGAGCTGTTTTTT. Translated: CASSFSRASGGRNTGELFF.